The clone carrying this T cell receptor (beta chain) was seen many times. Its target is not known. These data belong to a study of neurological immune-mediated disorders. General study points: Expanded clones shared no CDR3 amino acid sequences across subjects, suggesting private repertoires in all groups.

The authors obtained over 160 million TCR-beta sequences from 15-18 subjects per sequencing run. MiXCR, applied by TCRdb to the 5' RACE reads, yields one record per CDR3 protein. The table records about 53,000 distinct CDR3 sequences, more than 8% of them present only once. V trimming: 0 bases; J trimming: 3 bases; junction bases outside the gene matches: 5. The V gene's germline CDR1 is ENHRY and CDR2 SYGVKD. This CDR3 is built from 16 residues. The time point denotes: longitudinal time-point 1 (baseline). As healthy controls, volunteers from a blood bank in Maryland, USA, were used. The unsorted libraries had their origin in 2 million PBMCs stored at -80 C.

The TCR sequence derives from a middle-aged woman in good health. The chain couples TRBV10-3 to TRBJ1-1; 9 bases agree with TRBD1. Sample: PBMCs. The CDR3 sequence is CAISESGQGTDTEAFF. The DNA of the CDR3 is TGTGCCATCAGTGAGTCTGGACAGGGGACGGACACTGAAGCTTTCTTT.